The 9 T cell receptor beta chains given below trace back to one sample, sequenced in a study of cytomegalovirus exposure and HLA in healthy donors. PCR used 60 Vbeta primers and 13 Jbeta primers. Only in-frame clones appear in the TCRdb table, and some are missing; sequencing was by immunoSEQ multiplex PCR. The listing records some 39,000 clones. The specimen sequenced was PBMCs. These TCRs come from a man younger than 45 in good health and CMV-seronegative.

This chain connects TRBV7-2 to TRBJ2-2, with TRBD1 as a possible D gene (5 bases). V lost 5 bases and J lost 6, with 13 bases in between. The length of the CDR3 is 14 residues. Germline V gene lookup returns CDR1 SGHTA and CDR2 FQGNSA. CDR3 nucleotide sequence: TGTGCCAGCAGCCAACGATCAGGGCCCGGGGAGCTGTTTTTT. Its translation is CASSQRSGPGELFF.

This chain connects TRBV9 to TRBJ2-1; D is unresolved. Germline V lookup: CDR1 SGDLS, CDR2 YYNGEE. The CDR3 contains 16 residues. The V end lost 3 bases, the J end lost 9 bases, and 22 bases lay between the germline ends. CDR3: CASSGNTLHPGSEQFF. The CDR3 DNA follows: TGTGCCAGCAGCGGAAACACCCTACATCCGGGTAGTGAGCAGTTCTTC. The full variable domain, with the rest looked up from reference TRBV9 and TRBJ2-1, is DSGVTQTPKHLITATGQRVTLRCSPRSGDLSVYWYQQSLDQGLQFLIQYYNGEERAKGNILERFSAQQFPDLHSELNLSSLELGDSALYFCASSGNTLHPGSEQFFGPGTRLTVL.

The chain is built from TRBV29-1 and TRBJ1-1; no clear D gene. The CDR3 length is 13 residues. From germline, CDR1 is SQVTM and CDR2 ANQGSEA. Between the trimmed V and J ends, which lost 7 bases and 1 base, there was a span of 13 bases. CDR3 sequence: CSETGKGNTEAFF. CDR3 sequence (DNA): TGCAGCGAGACCGGGAAAGGGAACACTGAAGCTTTCTTT.

The rearrangement uses TRBV4-2 and TRBJ1-1; possibly TRBD1 for D (5 bases). The CDR3 totals 15 residues. Trimming pared 1 base from V and 6 bases from J, leaving 15 bases between. Looked up from germline, CDR1 is LGHNA and CDR2 is YNFKEQ. The CDR3 loop is CASSQGSREGPEAFF. The CDR3 bases are TGTGCCAGCAGCCAAGGATCCAGGGAAGGGCCTGAAGCTTTCTTT.

The chain employs TRBV4-3 and TRBJ1-2; D is unresolved. Germline assignment: CDR1 LGHNA and CDR2 YSLEER. V was shortened by 0 bases and J by 2 bases, with 7 bases between the two germline ends. The CDR3 is 14 residues long. The CDR3 reads CASSQEEGNYGYTF. The CDR3 DNA reads as TGCGCCAGCAGCCAAGAGGAGGGAAACTATGGCTACACCTTC.

V and J are TRBV10-3 and TRBJ1-2, with D perhaps TRBD1 (6 bases). Trimming took 10 bases from V and 1 from J, leaving 7 bases between them. The CDR3 spans 11 residues. Per the germline V gene, CDR1 is ENHRY and CDR2 is SYGVKD. CDR3 coding DNA: TGTGCCACAGGGGATAACTATGGCTACACCTTC. Amino acids: CATGDNYGYTF.

This chain joins TRBV5-1 and TRBJ1-1, with 9 bases matching TRBD1. The CDR3 loop spans 15 amino acids. Germline-derived CDR1 and CDR2 are SGHRS and YFSETQ. V lost 1 base, J lost 3 bases, and 4 bases stayed unmatched. The CDR3 loop is CASSLRGQGHTEAFF. CDR3 bases: TGCGCCAGCAGCTTGCGGGGACAGGGACACACTGAAGCTTTCTTT.

The chain employs TRBV30 and TRBJ2-1; 7 bases line up with TRBD2. The germline V gene encodes CDR1 GTSNPN and CDR2 SVGIG (reference sequence). There are 13 residues in the CDR3. The V gene end was trimmed by 2 bases and the J gene end by 6 bases; junction bases not matched to a gene: 4. CDR3 coding DNA: TGTGCCTGGAGTCGGGGGGACCGCAATGAGCAGTTCTTC. Residues: CAWSRGDRNEQFF. The variable domain in full, completed from reference TRBV30 and TRBJ2-1, reads SQTIHQWPATLVQPVGSPLSLECTVEGTSNPNLYWYRQAAGRGLQLLFYSVGIGQISSEVPQNLSASRPQDRQFILSSKKLLLSDSGFYLCAWSRGDRNEQFFGPGTRLTVL.

The chain uses TRBV7-2 and TRBJ1-4, with TRBD1 identical over 8 bases. V trimming: 5 bases; J trimming: 7 bases; junction bases outside the gene matches: 9. Germline V gene lookup returns CDR1 SGHTA and CDR2 FQGNSA. The CDR3 runs to 15 residues. The DNA for the CDR3 is TGTGCCAGCAGCCAGAGGACAGGGCGGGTTGAAAAACTGTTTTTT. Amino acid sequence: CASSQRTGRVEKLFF.